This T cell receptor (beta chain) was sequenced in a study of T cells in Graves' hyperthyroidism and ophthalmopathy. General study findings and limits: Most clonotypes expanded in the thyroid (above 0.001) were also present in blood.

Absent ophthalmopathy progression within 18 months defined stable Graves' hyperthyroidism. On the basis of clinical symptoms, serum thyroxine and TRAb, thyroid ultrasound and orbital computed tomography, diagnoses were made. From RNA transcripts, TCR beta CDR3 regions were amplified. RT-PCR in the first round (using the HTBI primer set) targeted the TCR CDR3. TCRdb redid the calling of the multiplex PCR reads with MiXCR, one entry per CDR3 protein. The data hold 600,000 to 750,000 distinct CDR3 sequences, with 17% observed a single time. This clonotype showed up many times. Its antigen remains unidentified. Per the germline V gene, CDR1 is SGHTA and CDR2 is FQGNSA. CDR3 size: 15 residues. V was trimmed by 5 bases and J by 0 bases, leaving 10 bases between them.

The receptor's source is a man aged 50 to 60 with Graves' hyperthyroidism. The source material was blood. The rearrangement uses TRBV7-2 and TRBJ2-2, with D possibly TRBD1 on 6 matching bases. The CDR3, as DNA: TGTGCCAGCAGCGCAGGGGCGACGAACACCGGGGAGCTGTTTTTT. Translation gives CASSAGATNTGELFF. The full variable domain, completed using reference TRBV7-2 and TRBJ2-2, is GAGVSQSPSNKVTEKGKDVELRCDPISGHTALYWYRQSLGQGLEFLIYFQGNSAPDKSGLPSDRFSAERTGGSVSTLTIQRTQQEDSAVYLCASSAGATNTGELFFGEGSRLTVL.